This T cell receptor beta chain was sequenced during a study of control samples from healthy donors and cancer patients. The CDR3 covers 14 residues. Germline loops: CDR1 SGHRS, CDR2 YFSETQ. Trimming stripped 4 bases from V and 4 bases from J, with 13 bases between. The assay was immunoSEQ multiplex PCR, and TCRdb's table has in-frame clones only and misses some. The profile covers approximately 72,000 clones, with around 91% appearing a single time and roughly 6.9% taken by the ten largest. Sequencing used blood. This clonotype was obtained from a man aged 50-60 years in good health. The V and J genes are TRBV5-1 and TRBJ2-3; D is undetermined. The CDR3 region is CASSLTPVSDTQYF. The CDR3 DNA is TGCGCCAGCAGCCTAACACCGGTTTCAGATACGCAGTATTTT.